This TCR beta chain was captured by sequencing in a study of shared clonotypes between healthy human individuals. About the research overall: The plates for each donor numbered three CD4 naive, three CD4 memory, two CD8 naive and one CD8 memory. Study results and limitations: The study generally estimated greater richness for naive than memory subsets.

Only CD45RO-negative cells positively selected for CCR7 counted as naive CD8 cells, so terminally differentiated effector memory CD45RA+ cells were excluded. Every donor was a Caucasian adult from Nashville, Tennessee. Trimming shortened V by 0 bases and J by 15 bases, and 15 bases separated the two germline ends. The CDR3 has 13 amino acids. Germline CDR1 KGHSH, CDR2 LQKENI. As for this clone: The antigen remains undetermined.

As processed by the authors: ImmunoSEQ gave junction-only sequences without quality scores, so filtering differed. The method was immunoSEQ multiplex PCR; TCRdb's version includes in-frame clones alone and lacks a portion of them. V, J and clone size reflect that table, while D and trimming were determined from the DNA. The sample lists 2 million to 2.5 million clones; about 95% were seen once. What was sequenced was naive CD8+ T cells sorted from blood. V usage is TRBV18 and J usage is TRBJ2-1, with D possibly being TRBD1 (6 bases). The origin of this receptor is a man between 18 and 29 years old in good health. The CDR3 sequence is CASSPPLDWGLFF. The DNA for the CDR3 is TGTGCCAGCTCACCACCACTAGACTGGGGGCTGTTCTTC. Full variable domain (outside the CDR3, taken from reference TRBV18 and TRBJ2-1): NAGVMQNPRHLVRRRGQEARLRCSPMKGHSHVYWYRQLPEEGLKFMVYLQKENIIDESGMPKERFSAEFPKEGPSILRIQQVVRGDSAAYFCASSPPLDWGLFFGPGTRLTVL.